The TCR beta chain under discussion was sequenced for a study of T cell repertoires in cytomegalovirus infection. Study context: The study used recently identified HLA-C-restricted and well-studied HLA-B-restricted CMV epitopes. CMV infection together with matching HLA type was indicated by public TCR beta signatures.

Broader study findings: Of the TCR beta families, the public ones yielded a cumulative frequency that identified carriers of CMV plus the relevant HLA. Dominant in the ex vivo response were TCR beta clonotypes restricted by HLA-C and specific for CMV.

V lost 1 base, J lost 12 bases, and 9 bases lay in between. Germline CDR1 reads LNHDA; CDR2 reads SQIVND (reference sequence). The length of the CDR3 is 11 residues. A single record per CDR3 protein comes from TCRdb applying MiXCR to the reads. The sample shows 700,000 to 950,000 distinct CDR3 sequences, about 33% of them seen only once. Comments on this clonotype: Its antigen is undetermined.

The chain couples TRBV19 to TRBJ1-1; D is unclear. Sequenced material: cultured CD8+ T cells from PBMCs, taken from culture after CMV antigen stimulation. This TCR came from a human donor in good health (CMV status not recorded). Some clones in this sample may be carry-over from other donors' samples. The CDR3 sequence is CASSIGTVTFF. DNA of the CDR3: TGTGCCAGTAGTATAGGGACGGTAACTTTCTTT.